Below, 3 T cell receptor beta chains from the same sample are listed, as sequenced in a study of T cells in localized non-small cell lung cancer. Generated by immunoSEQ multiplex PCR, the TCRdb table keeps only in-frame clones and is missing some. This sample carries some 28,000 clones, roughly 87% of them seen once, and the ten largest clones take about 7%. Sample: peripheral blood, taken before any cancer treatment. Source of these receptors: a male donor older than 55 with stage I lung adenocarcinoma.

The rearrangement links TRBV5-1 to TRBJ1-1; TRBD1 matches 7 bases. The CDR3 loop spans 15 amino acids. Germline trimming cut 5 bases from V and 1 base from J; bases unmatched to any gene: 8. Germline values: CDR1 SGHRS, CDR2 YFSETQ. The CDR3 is CASSPEGAGNTEAFF. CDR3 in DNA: TGCGCCAGCAGTCCCGAGGGGGCAGGGAACACTGAAGCTTTCTTT. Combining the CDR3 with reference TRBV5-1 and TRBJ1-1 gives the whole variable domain KAGVTQTPRYLIKTRGQQVTLSCSPISGHRSVSWYQQTPGQGLQFLFEYFSETQRNKGNFPGRFSGRQFSNSRSEMNVSTLELGDSALYLCASSPEGAGNTEAFFGQGTRLTVV.

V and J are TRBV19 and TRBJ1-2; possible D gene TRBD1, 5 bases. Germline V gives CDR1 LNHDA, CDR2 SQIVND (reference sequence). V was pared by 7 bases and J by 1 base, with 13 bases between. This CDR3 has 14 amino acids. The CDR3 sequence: CASTLGTSNYGYTF. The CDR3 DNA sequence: TGTGCCAGTACCCTTGGGACGAGTAACTATGGCTACACCTTC.

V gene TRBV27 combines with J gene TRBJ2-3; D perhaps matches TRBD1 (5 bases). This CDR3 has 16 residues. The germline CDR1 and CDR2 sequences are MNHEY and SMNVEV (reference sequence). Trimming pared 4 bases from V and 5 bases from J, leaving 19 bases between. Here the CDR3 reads CASSSRAWGGIDTQYF. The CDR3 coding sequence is TGTGCCAGCAGTTCCCGCGCGTGGGGCGGCATAGATACGCAGTATTTT.